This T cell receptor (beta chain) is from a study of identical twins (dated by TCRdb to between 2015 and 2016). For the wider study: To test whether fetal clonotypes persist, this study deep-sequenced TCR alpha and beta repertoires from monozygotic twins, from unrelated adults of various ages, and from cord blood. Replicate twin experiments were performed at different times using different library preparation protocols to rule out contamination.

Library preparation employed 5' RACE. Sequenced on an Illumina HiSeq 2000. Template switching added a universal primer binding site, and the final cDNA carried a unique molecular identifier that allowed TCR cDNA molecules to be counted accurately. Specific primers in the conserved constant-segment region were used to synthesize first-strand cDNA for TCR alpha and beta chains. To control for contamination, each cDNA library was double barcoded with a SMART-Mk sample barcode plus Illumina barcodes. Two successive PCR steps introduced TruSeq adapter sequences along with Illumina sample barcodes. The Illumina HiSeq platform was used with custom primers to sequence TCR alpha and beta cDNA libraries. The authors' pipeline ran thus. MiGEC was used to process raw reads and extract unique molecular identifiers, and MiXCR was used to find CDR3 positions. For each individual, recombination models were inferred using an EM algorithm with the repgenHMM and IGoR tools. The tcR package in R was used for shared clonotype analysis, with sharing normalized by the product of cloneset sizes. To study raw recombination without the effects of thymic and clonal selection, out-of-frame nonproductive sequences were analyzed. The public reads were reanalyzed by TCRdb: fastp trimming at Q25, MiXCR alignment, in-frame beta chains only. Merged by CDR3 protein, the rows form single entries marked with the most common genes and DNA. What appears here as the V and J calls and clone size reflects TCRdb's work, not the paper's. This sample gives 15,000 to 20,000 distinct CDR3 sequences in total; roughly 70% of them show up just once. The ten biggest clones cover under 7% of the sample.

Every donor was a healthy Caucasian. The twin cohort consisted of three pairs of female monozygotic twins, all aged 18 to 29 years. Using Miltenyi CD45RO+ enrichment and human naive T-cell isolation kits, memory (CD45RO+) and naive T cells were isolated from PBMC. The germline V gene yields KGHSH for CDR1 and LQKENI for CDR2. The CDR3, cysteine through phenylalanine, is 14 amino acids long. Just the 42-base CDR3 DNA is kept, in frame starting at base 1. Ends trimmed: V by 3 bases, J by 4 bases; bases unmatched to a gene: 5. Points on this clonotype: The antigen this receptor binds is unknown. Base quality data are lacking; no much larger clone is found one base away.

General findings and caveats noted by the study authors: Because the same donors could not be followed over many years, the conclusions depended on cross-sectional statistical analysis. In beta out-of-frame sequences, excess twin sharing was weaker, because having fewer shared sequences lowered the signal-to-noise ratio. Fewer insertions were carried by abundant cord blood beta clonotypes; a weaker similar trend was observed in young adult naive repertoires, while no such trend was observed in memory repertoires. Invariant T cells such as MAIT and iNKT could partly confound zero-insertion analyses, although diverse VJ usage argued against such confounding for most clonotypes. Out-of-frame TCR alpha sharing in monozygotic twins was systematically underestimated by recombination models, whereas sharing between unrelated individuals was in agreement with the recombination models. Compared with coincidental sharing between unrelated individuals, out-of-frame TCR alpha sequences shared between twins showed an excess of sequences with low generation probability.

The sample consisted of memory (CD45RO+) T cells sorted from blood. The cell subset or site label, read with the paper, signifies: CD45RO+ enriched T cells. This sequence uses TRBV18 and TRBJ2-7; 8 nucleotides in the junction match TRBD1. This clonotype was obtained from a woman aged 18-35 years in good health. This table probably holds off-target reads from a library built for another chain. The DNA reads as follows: TGTGCCAGCTCACCGGGGACAGGTTTTTACGAGCAGTACTTC. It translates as CASSPGTGFYEQYF.